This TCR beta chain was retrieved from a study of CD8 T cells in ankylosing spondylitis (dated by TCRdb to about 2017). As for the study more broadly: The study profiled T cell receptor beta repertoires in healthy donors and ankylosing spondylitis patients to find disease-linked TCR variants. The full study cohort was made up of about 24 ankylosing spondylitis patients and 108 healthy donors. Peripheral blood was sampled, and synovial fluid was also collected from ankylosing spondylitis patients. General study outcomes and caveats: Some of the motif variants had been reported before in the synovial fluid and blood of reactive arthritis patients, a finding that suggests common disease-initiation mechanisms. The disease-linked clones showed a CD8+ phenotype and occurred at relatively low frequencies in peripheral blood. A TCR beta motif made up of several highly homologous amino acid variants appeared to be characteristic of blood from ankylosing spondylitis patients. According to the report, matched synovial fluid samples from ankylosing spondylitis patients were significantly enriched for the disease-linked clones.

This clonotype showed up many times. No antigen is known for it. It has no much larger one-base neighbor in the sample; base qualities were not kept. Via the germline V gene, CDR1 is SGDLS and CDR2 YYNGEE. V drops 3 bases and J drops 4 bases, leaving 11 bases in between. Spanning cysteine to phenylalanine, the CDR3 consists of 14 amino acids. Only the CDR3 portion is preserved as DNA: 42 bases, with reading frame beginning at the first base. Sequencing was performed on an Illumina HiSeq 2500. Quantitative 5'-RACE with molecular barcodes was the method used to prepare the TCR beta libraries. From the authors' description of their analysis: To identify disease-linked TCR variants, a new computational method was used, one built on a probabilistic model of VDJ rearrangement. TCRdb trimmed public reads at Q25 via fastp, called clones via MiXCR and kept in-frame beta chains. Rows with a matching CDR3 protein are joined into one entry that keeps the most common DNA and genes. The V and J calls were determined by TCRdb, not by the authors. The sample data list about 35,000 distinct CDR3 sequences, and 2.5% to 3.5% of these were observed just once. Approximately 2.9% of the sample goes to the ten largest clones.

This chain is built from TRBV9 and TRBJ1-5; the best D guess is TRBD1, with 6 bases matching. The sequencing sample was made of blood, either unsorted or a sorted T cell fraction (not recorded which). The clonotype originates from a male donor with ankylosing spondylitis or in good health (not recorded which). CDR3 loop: CASSEGEGNQPQHF. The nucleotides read TGTGCCAGCAGCGAGGGGGAGGGGAATCAGCCCCAGCATTTT. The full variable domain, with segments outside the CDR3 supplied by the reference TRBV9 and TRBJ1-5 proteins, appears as DSGVTQTPKHLITATGQRVTLRCSPRSGDLSVYWYQQSLDQGLQFLIQYYNGEERAKGNILERFSAQQFPDLHSELNLSSLELGDSALYFCASSEGEGNQPQHFGDGTRLSIL.